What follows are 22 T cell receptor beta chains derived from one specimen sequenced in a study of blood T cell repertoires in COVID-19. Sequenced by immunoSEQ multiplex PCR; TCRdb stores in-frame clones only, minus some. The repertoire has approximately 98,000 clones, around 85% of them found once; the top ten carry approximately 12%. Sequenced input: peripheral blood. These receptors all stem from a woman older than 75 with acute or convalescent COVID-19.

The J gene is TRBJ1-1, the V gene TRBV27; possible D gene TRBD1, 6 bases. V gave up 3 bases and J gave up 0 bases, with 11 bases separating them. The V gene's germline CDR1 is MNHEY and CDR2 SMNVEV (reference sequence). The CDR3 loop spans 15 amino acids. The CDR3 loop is CASSLVTGLNTEAFF. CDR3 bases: TGTGCCAGCAGTTTGGTCACAGGGTTGAACACTGAAGCTTTCTTT.

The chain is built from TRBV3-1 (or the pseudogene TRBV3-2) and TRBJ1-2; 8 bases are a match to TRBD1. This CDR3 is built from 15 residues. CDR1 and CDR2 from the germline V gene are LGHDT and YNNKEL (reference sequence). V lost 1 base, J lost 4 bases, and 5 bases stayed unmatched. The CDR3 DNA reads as TGTGCCAGCAGCCAAGTAACACAGGGGGGCTATGGCTACACCTTC. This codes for CASSQVTQGGYGYTF.

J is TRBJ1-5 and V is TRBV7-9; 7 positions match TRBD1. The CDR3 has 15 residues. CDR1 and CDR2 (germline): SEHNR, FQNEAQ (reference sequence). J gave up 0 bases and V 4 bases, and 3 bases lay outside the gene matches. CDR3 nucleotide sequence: TGTGCCAGCAGCTCCGGGACAGCTAGCAATCAGCCCCAGCATTTT. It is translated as CASSSGTASNQPQHF.

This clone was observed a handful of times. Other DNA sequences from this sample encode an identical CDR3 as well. The chain's CDR3 is CASSLAASGGQETQYF. The CDR3 nucleotides are TGTGCCAGCAGCTTAGCGGCTAGCGGGGGCCAAGAGACCCAGTACTTC. The gene calls are TRBV7-2 and TRBJ2-5, with 10 positions matching TRBD2. CDR3 length: 16 amino acids. Germline loops: CDR1 SGHTA, CDR2 FQGNSA. The junction had 2 bases not matched to a gene; V was cut back by 0 bases and J by 1 base.

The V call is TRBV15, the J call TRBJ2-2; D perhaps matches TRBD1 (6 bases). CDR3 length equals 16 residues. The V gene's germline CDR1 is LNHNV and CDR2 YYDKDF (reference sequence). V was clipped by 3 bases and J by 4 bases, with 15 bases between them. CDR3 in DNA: TGTGCCACCAGCAGGGGCCGACAGGCCGGCACCGGGGAGCTGTTTTTT. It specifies CATSRGRQAGTGELFF.

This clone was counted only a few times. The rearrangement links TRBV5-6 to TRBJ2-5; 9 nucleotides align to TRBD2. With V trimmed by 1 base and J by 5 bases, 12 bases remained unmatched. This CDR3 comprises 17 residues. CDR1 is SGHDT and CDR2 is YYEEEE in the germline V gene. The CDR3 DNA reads TGTGCCAGCAGCTTGCGCTCTAGCGGGGCCCGGGGGGAGACCCAGTACTTC. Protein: CASSLRSSGARGETQYF. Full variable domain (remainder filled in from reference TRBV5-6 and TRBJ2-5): DAGVTQSPTHLIKTRGQQVTLRCSPKSGHDTVSWYQQALGQGPQFIFQYYEEEERQRGNFPDRFSGHQFPNYSSELNVNALLLGDSALYLCASSLRSSGARGETQYFGPGTRLLVL.

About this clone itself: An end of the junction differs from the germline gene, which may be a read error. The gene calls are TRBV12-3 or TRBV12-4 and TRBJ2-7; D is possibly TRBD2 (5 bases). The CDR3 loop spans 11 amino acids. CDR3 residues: CASSPGIPKHF. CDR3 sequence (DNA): TGTGCCAGCAGTCCGGGGATTCCCAAGCACTTC.

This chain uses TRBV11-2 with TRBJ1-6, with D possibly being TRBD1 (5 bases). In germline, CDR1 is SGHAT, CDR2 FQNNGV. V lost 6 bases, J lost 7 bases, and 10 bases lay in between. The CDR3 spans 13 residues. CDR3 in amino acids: CASRSGYNSPLHF. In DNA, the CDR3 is TGTGCCAGCAGATCAGGGTACAATTCACCCCTCCACTTT.

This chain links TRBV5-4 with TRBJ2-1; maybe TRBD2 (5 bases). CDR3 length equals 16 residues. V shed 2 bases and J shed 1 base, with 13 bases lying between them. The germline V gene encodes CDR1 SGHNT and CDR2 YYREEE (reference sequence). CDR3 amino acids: CASSFYEGISYNEQFF. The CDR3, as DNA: TGTGCCAGCAGCTTTTATGAGGGAATTTCCTACAATGAGCAGTTCTTC.

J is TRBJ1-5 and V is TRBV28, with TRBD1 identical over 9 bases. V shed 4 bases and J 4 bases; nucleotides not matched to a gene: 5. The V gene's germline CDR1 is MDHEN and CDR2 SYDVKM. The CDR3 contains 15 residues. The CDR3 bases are TGTGCCAGCAGTTCCGGGACAGGGAGAAATCAGCCCCAGCATTTT. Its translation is CASSSGTGRNQPQHF.

CDR3 region: CASRRTDRSGNTIYF. The CDR3 nucleotides read TGTGCCAGCAGAAGGACAGACCGTTCTGGAAACACCATATATTTT. The V call is TRBV6-5, the J call TRBJ1-3, with D possibly matching TRBD1 (6 bases). The CDR3 is made up of 15 amino acids. CDR1 is MNHEY, CDR2 SVGAGI, per germline. Trimming removed 6 bases from V and 1 base from J, with 13 bases in between.

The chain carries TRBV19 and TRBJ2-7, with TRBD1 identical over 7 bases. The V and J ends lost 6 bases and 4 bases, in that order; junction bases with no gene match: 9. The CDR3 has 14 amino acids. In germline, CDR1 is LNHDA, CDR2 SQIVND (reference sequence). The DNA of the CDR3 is TGTGCCAGTAGCCCAGAGACAGGGCGGTACGAGCAGTACGTC. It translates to CASSPETGRYEQYV.

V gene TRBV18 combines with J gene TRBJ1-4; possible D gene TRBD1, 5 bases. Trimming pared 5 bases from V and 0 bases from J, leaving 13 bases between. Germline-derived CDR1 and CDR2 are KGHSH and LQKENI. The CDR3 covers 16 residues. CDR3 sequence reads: CASSEFATATNEKLFF. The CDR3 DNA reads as TGTGCCAGCTCAGAATTTGCGACAGCAACTAATGAAAAACTGTTTTTT.

For the CDR3, the DNA is TGTGCCAGCGGGCGGTCAGCGGACGAGCAGTACTTC. The encoded protein is CASGRSADEQYF. This sequence joins TRBV11-2 and TRBJ2-7, with D possibly TRBD2 on 5 matching bases. CDR3 length: 12 amino acids. V was clipped by 8 bases and J by 5 bases, with 13 bases between them. The germline CDR1 and CDR2 sequences are SGHAT and FQNNGV.

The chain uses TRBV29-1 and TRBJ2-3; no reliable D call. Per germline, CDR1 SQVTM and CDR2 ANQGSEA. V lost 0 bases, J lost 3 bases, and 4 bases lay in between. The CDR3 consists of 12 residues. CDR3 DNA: TGCAGCGTTGAAGAGACTACAGATACGCAGTATTTT. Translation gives CSVEETTDTQYF.

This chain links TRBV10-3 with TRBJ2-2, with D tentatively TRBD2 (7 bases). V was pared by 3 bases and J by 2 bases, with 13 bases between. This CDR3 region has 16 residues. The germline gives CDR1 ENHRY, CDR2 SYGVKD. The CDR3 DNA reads TGTGCCATCAGTGACCACGGGGGGCGAAACACCGGGGAGCTGTTTTTT. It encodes CAISDHGGRNTGELFF.

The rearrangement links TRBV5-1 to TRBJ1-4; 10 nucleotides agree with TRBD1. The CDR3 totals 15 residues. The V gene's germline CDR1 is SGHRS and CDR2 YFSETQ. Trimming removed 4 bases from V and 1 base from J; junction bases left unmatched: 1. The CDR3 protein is CASSGQGGTNEKLFF. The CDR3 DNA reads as TGCGCCAGCAGCGGACAGGGGGGAACTAATGAAAAACTGTTTTTT.

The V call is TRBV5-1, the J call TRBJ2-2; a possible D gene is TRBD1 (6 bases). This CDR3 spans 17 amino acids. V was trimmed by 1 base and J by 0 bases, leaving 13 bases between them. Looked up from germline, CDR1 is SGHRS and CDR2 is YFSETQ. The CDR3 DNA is TGCGCCAGCAGCTTGCCAGGGGCAATCGCGAACACCGGGGAGCTGTTTTTT. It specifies CASSLPGAIANTGELFF.

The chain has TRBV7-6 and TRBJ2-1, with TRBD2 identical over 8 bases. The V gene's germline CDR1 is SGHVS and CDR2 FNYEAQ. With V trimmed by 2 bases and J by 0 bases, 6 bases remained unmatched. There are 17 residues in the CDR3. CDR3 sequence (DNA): TGTGCCAGCAGCTTAAAAAGCGGGACTAGCTCCTACAATGAGCAGTTCTTC. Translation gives CASSLKSGTSSYNEQFF.

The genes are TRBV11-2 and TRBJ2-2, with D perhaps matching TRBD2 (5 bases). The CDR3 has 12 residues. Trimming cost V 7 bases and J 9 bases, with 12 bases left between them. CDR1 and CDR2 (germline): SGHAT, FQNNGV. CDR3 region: CASTPTGRELFF. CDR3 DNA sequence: TGTGCCAGCACCCCGACCGGGAGGGAGCTGTTTTTT.

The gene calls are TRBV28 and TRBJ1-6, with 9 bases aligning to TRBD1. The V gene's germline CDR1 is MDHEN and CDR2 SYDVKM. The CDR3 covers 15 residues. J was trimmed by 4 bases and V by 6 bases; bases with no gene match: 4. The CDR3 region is CASRQGALYNSPLHF. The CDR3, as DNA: TGTGCCAGCAGACAGGGGGCGCTTTATAATTCACCCCTCCACTTT. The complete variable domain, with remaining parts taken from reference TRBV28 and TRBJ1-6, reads DVKVTQSSRYLVKRTGEKVFLECVQDMDHENMFWYRQDPGLGLRLIYFSYDVKMKEKGDIPEGYSVSREKKERFSLILESASTNQTSMYLCASRQGALYNSPLHFGNGTRLTVT.

CDR3 loop: CASSKQPSGANVLTF. The CDR3, as DNA: TGTGCCAGTAGCAAACAGCCCTCTGGGGCCAACGTCCTGACTTTC. The V gene is TRBV19, the J gene TRBJ2-6; unclear D gene. CDR3 length: 15 amino acids. Germline loops: CDR1 LNHDA, CDR2 SQIVND (reference sequence). Trimming took off 6 bases at V and 0 bases at J, with 9 bases between the two ends.